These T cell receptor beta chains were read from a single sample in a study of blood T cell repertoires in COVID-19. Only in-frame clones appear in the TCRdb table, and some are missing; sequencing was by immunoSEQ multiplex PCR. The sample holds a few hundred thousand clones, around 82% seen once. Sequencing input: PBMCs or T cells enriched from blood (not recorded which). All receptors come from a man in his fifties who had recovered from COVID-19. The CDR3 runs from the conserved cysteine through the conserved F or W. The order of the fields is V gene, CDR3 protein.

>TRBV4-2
CASSQEGQGINYGYTF
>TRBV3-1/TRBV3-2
CASSQGTGSTDTQYF
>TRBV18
CASSPPGSRALNYGYTF
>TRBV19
CASSNPPDREYEETQYF
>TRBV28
CASRRTGGIGYTF
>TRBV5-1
CASSLASGSESPQYF
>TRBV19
CASSMEAGGITDTQYF
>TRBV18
CASSKTQDSYEQYF
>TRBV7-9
CASSLERGQGNGYTF
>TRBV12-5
CASGFFPQQDTQYF
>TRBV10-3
CAISRGSTDTQYF
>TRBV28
CASRPTGEVLKGKLGSYEQYF
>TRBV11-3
CASSPGRREAGDTQYF